The 11 T cell receptor beta chains below were found in one sample sequenced in a study of T cells in Graves' hyperthyroidism and ophthalmopathy. Amplification of TCR beta CDR3 regions used RNA as the template. A first-round RT-PCR of the TCR CDR3 used the HTBI primer set. TCRdb reprocessed the multiplex PCR reads via MiXCR and lists one record per CDR3 protein. The repertoire has hundreds of thousands of distinct CDR3 sequences, about 13% of them found once; the top ten carry 9.2%. Sequenced input: blood. The source is a young woman with Graves' hyperthyroidism.

The chain is built from TRBV5-4 and TRBJ1-1; D is undetermined. The germline CDR1 and CDR2 sequences are SGHNT and YYREEE (reference sequence). Deletions cut 4 bases from V and 2 bases from J, with 12 bases between. The CDR3 loop spans 14 amino acids. CDR3 protein: CASSGASGNTEAFF. The CDR3 DNA reads as TGTGCCAGCAGCGGCGCTAGTGGAAACACTGAAGCTTTCTTT.

This clonotype was seen only a few times. The chain joins TRBV11-2 to TRBJ2-5, with D unclear. V lost 1 base and J 8 bases, leaving 14 bases between the germline ends. Germline CDR1 reads SGHAT; CDR2 reads FQNNGV. CDR3 length: 14 amino acids. The CDR3 sequence: CASSLAPDDRTQYF. CDR3 bases: TGTGCCAGCAGCTTAGCCCCGGACGACCGAACCCAGTACTTC.

This clonotype occurred a few times. The chain recombines TRBV15 with TRBJ2-7; 7 nucleotides match TRBD2. V dropped 1 base and J dropped 4; count of bases not matched to a gene: 10. The germline V gene has CDR1 LNHNV and CDR2 YYDKDF (reference sequence). This CDR3 contains 16 residues. CDR3 region: CATSRGGGGSGYEQYF. CDR3 DNA: TGTGCCACCAGCAGAGGGGGCGGCGGGAGTGGGTACGAGCAGTACTTC.

The rearrangement links TRBV4-1 to TRBJ2-2; TRBD1 or TRBD2 may be the D gene (6 bases each). Germline lookup yields CDR1 MGHRA and CDR2 YSYEKL. The CDR3 is 16 residues long. The ends were cut back, 1 base at V and 6 bases at J, with 15 bases in the middle. Here the CDR3 DNA reads TGCGCCAGCAGCCAAGGGGGGGCTTGGAGGCCCGGGGAGCTGTTTTTT. Amino acid sequence: CASSQGGAWRPGELFF.

This clonotype has ten or more counts. This sequence joins TRBV3-1 and TRBJ2-5, with 11 bases fitting TRBD1. The CDR3 is 16 residues long. The junction had 9 bases not matched to a gene; V was cut back by 4 bases and J by 5 bases. CDR1 LGHDT and CDR2 YNNKEL come from the germline V gene (reference sequence). DNA of the CDR3: TGTGCCAGCAGCCGGAGAACGGGACAGGGGGGGGAGACCCAGTACTTC. Translation gives CASSRRTGQGGETQYF.

In its sample, this clonotype was seen many times. The chain recombines TRBV7-6 with TRBJ2-5; D perhaps matches TRBD2 (6 bases). Looked up from germline, CDR1 is SGHVS and CDR2 is FNYEAQ. The CDR3 extends over 15 amino acids. The germline V and J ends were trimmed by 1 base and 5 bases, with 14 bases remaining between them. CDR3: CASSLEWGAGETQYF. Written as DNA, the CDR3 is TGTGCCAGCAGCTTAGAGTGGGGTGCGGGGGAGACCCAGTACTTC.

This clonotype was seen repeatedly, ten times or more. V usage is TRBV5-6 and J usage is TRBJ1-2, with D possibly matching TRBD1 (5 bases). The CDR3 totals 14 residues. Germline assignment: CDR1 SGHDT and CDR2 YYEEEE. Trimming shortened V by 4 bases and J by 4 bases, and 14 bases separated the two germline ends. CDR3 amino acids: CASSPRVFSYGYTF. The DNA of the CDR3 is TGTGCCAGCAGCCCCAGGGTTTTTTCCTATGGCTACACCTTC.

This clonotype was counted many times. The chain carries TRBV28 and TRBJ1-3; maybe TRBD1 (6 bases). The CDR3 is 16 residues long. Trimming shortened V by 3 bases and J by 0 bases, and 12 bases separated the two germline ends. The germline V gene encodes CDR1 MDHEN and CDR2 SYDVKM. CDR3 residues: CASSLFRTASGNTIYF. In DNA, the CDR3 is TGTGCCAGCAGTTTGTTCAGGACAGCCTCTGGAAACACCATATATTTT.

This clonotype appeared many times. The rearrangement uses TRBV7-8 and TRBJ2-7; D is possibly TRBD1 (6 bases). Between the trimmed V and J ends, which lost 5 bases and 2 bases, there was a span of 19 bases. This CDR3 is 16 amino acids long. The germline gives CDR1 SGHVS, CDR2 FQNEAQ. CDR3 loop: CASSHIRDTDPYEQYF. The DNA for the CDR3 is TGTGCCAGCAGCCATATTCGGGACACCGACCCCTACGAGCAGTACTTC.

With respect to this clonotype: This could be a read error, since a much larger clone is one nucleotide away. The chain joins TRBV29-1 to TRBJ1-1; D uncertain. Germline V gene sequence: CDR1 SQVTM, CDR2 ANQGSEA. The CDR3 consists of 13 residues. CDR3 coding DNA: TGCGGCGTTGAAGATCCGCCGAACACTGAAGCTTTCTTT. It encodes CGVEDPPNTEAFF.

The genes are TRBV15 and TRBJ2-1; no reliable D call. The germline V and J ends were trimmed by 5 bases and 6 bases, with 11 bases remaining between them. The CDR3 sequence is 13 residues long. Germline CDR1 and CDR2: LNHNV and YYDKDF (reference sequence). The CDR3 region has the DNA TGTGCCACCAGCGTACCTTTCCCCAATGAGCAGTTCTTC. Encoded protein: CATSVPFPNEQFF. Supplemented by reference TRBV15 and TRBJ2-1, the full variable domain reads DAMVIQNPRYQVTQFGKPVTLSCSQTLNHNVMYWYQQKSSQAPKLLFHYYDKDFNNEADTPDNFQSRRPNTSFCFLDIRSPGLGDTAMYLCATSVPFPNEQFFGPGTRLTVL.